Each of the 28 T cell receptor beta chains below was sequenced from the same sample in a study of T cell repertoires in cytomegalovirus infection. Antigen specificity for these receptors is unknown. A single record per CDR3 protein comes from TCRdb applying MiXCR to the reads. This sample has nearly 700,000 distinct CDR3 sequences, with around a third found just once. The sequencing used cultured PBMCs, collected from culture after CMV antigen stimulation. Receptors originate from a human donor in good health (CMV status not recorded). Some clones in this sample may be carry-over from other donors' samples.

This chain connects TRBV7-3 to TRBJ1-2; no clear D gene. The CDR3 sequence is 13 residues long. V lost 2 bases and J 5 bases, leaving 9 bases between the germline ends. The germline V gene encodes CDR1 SGHTA and CDR2 FQGTGA. The CDR3 protein is CASSLLSVYGYTF. CDR3 nucleotides: TGTGCCAGCAGCTTATTGTCCGTTTATGGCTACACCTTC. The full variable domain, with the rest looked up from reference TRBV7-3 and TRBJ1-2, is GAGVSQTPSNKVTEKGKYVELRCDPISGHTALYWYRQSLGQGPEFLIYFQGTGAADDSGLPNDRFFAVRPEGSVSTLKIQRTERGDSAVYLCASSLLSVYGYTFGSGTRLTVV.

The chain employs TRBV19 and TRBJ2-1; 9 bases match TRBD2. Germline CDR1 and CDR2: LNHDA and SQIVND (reference sequence). J gave up 2 bases and V 0 bases, and 2 bases lay outside the gene matches. The CDR3 sequence is 16 residues long. The DNA of the CDR3 is TGTGCCAGTAGTATAGATAGCGGGAGCCCCTACAATGAGCAGTTCTTC. Protein sequence: CASSIDSGSPYNEQFF.

V gene TRBV4-1 combines with J gene TRBJ2-7; 10 bases match TRBD2. V shed 1 base, J shed 4 bases, and the junction held 7 bases outside the gene matches. CDR3 size: 16 residues. Germline CDR1 and CDR2: MGHRA and YSYEKL. The CDR3: CASSQGIAGGIYEQYF. The CDR3 DNA is TGCGCCAGCAGCCAAGGAATAGCGGGAGGTATTTACGAGCAGTACTTC.

Ten or more counts support this clonotype. The chain links TRBV7-8 to TRBJ1-4; 7 positions agree with TRBD1. V was clipped by 5 bases and J by 8 bases; unmatched bases: 14. The CDR3 extends over 16 amino acids. Germline-derived CDR1 and CDR2 are SGHVS and FQNEAQ. Written as DNA, the CDR3 is TGTGCCAGCAGCCCTCTCCTGGGACAGCCTCTCGAAAAACTGTTTTTT. Its protein product is CASSPLLGQPLEKLFF. Based on the CDR3 plus reference TRBV7-8 and TRBJ1-4, the full variable domain is GAGVSQSPRYKVAKRGQDVALRCDPISGHVSLFWYQQALGQGPEFLTYFQNEAQLDKSGLPSDRFFAERPEGSVSTLKIQRTQQEDSAVYLCASSPLLGQPLEKLFFGSGTQLSVL.

Only a few counts were recorded for this clonotype. The chain is built from TRBV12-3 or TRBV12-4 and TRBJ2-5, with D possibly matching TRBD2 (6 bases). This CDR3 is 13 amino acids long. Trimming removed 2 bases at V and 6 bases at J, with 10 bases between. The CDR3 sequence: CASSLRLGQTQYF. The CDR3 DNA is TGTGCCAGCAGTTTACGACTAGGTCAGACCCAGTACTTC.

At least ten counts were recorded for this clonotype. The chain is built from TRBV7-2 and TRBJ1-2; tentatively, D is TRBD1 (5 bases). The germline V gene has CDR1 SGHTA and CDR2 FQGNSA. Trimming shortened V by 2 bases and J by 10 bases, and 20 bases separated the two germline ends. This CDR3 region has 15 residues. The CDR3 spells CASSLSAPGPADYTF. The CDR3 DNA is TGTGCCAGCAGCTTATCGGCCCCAGGGCCAGCAGACTACACCTTC.

The genes are TRBV7-6 and TRBJ2-1, with 8 bases that match TRBD2. V lost 2 bases, J lost 0 bases, and 3 bases stayed unmatched. The germline CDR1 and CDR2 sequences are SGHVS and FNYEAQ. This CDR3 contains 16 residues. CDR3 bases: TGTGCCAGCAGCTTAAAACTAGCGGACTCCTACAATGAGCAGTTCTTC. It specifies CASSLKLADSYNEQFF.

This clonotype was counted between two and nine times. V usage is TRBV20-1 and J usage is TRBJ2-7; no firm D call. Per the germline V gene, CDR1 is DFQATT and CDR2 is SNEGSKA (reference sequence). The V gene lost 3 bases and the J gene lost 1 base, with 4 bases spanning the gap. This CDR3 has 11 amino acids. The DNA of the CDR3 is TGCAGTGCTAGTTTGTCCTACGAGCAGTACTTC. Its translation: CSASLSYEQYF.

The V and J genes are TRBV4-1 and TRBJ1-3; D is ambiguous. V was pared by 4 bases and J by 3 bases, with 10 bases between. This CDR3 is built from 14 residues. The germline gives CDR1 MGHRA, CDR2 YSYEKL. The CDR3 here is CASSRYSGGNTIYF. Here the CDR3 DNA reads TGCGCCAGCAGCCGATACTCCGGTGGAAACACCATATATTTT.

The chain recombines TRBV12-3 or TRBV12-4 with TRBJ2-4; D possibly uses TRBD1 or TRBD2 (6 bases each). The CDR3 covers 19 residues. V was cut by 3 bases and J by 4 bases, with 25 bases left in between. CDR3 in DNA: TGTGCCAGCAGTTTGGGGGCATCTCGGGGGCGCAGAAAGAAAAACATTCAGTACTTC. It is translated as CASSLGASRGRRKKNIQYF.

For the CDR3, the DNA is TGTGCCAGCAGCTTGGTTAGCACTTACAATGAGCAGTTCTTC. The encoded protein is CASSLVSTYNEQFF. This chain links TRBV5-4 with TRBJ2-1; unclear D gene. Trimming removed 0 bases from V and 4 bases from J, with 8 bases in between. The CDR3 length is 14 residues. Germline V gene sequence: CDR1 SGHNT, CDR2 YYREEE (reference sequence). The complete variable domain, with remaining parts taken from reference TRBV5-4 and TRBJ2-1, reads ETGVTQSPTHLIKTRGQQVTLRCSSQSGHNTVSWYQQALGQGPQFIFQYYREEENGRGNFPPRFSGLQFPNYSSELNVNALELDDSALYLCASSLVSTYNEQFFGPGTRLTVL.

The chain has TRBV15 and TRBJ2-5; 7 bases map to TRBD2. The ends lost 1 base at V and 4 bases at J; junction bases unmatched: 9. The CDR3 sequence is 16 residues long. Germline CDR1 and CDR2: LNHNV and YYDKDF (reference sequence). The CDR3 nucleotides are TGTGCCACCAGCAGAGCGGGGAGGGCGGAGACAGAGACCCAGTACTTC. The encoded protein is CATSRAGRAETETQYF. Using reference TRBV15 and TRBJ2-5 for the parts outside the CDR3, the full variable domain is DAMVIQNPRYQVTQFGKPVTLSCSQTLNHNVMYWYQQKSSQAPKLLFHYYDKDFNNEADTPDNFQSRRPNTSFCFLDIRSPGLGDTAMYLCATSRAGRAETETQYFGPGTRLLVL.

The chain has TRBV9 and TRBJ2-3; 12 bases are a match to TRBD1. Germline V CDR1 and CDR2: SGDLS, YYNGEE. Trimming cost V 4 bases and J 4 bases; bases outside gene matches: 10. The CDR3 runs to 17 residues. The CDR3 bases are TGTGCCAGCAGCCCTCGTGGTGGGACAGGGGGCGCAGATACGCAGTATTTT. Protein: CASSPRGGTGGADTQYF. The whole variable domain, remainder taken from reference TRBV9 and TRBJ2-3, is DSGVTQTPKHLITATGQRVTLRCSPRSGDLSVYWYQQSLDQGLQFLIQYYNGEERAKGNILERFSAQQFPDLHSELNLSSLELGDSALYFCASSPRGGTGGADTQYFGPGTRLTVL.

The genes are TRBV20-1 and TRBJ2-2, with D possibly matching TRBD2 (7 bases). Trimming removed 0 bases from V and 7 bases from J, with 12 bases in between. Germline V CDR1 and CDR2: DFQATT, SNEGSKA (reference sequence). The CDR3 is 14 residues long. CDR3 in DNA: TGCAGTGCTAGAGAAGGGGGGGGGATCGGGGAGCTGTTTTTT. Its protein is CSAREGGGIGELFF.

This clonotype was observed a handful of times. The genes are TRBV12-3 or TRBV12-4 and TRBJ2-3; D might be TRBD1 or TRBD2, each matching 5 bases. V lost 9 bases and J lost 5, with 21 bases in between. This CDR3 comprises 15 residues. CDR3 nucleotide sequence: TGTGCCAGTCCCCGGGACCCCAACATTTTAGATACGCAGTATTTT. It is translated as CASPRDPNILDTQYF.

This clonotype was detected only a few times. This chain joins TRBV3-1 and TRBJ2-5; 11 nucleotides agree with TRBD2. Germline CDR1 is LGHDT and CDR2 is YNNKEL (reference sequence). The CDR3 extends over 15 amino acids. The J segment lost 11 bases and the V segment lost 4 bases, leaving 12 bases of the junction unmatched. The CDR3 spells CASSLGTSGQSAQYF. CDR3 in DNA: TGTGCCAGCAGCCTCGGGACTAGCGGTCAGTCGGCGCAGTACTTC.

A few counts support this clonotype. This sequence joins TRBV15 and TRBJ2-3, with D uncertain. The CDR3 consists of 14 residues. The V end lost 1 base, the J end lost 2 bases, and 7 bases lay between the germline ends. Germline loops: CDR1 LNHNV, CDR2 YYDKDF (reference sequence). CDR3 DNA: TGTGCCACCAGCAGAGTCGGCTTCACAGATACGCAGTATTTT. Translating gives CATSRVGFTDTQYF.

This clonotype was seen a few times. This chain uses TRBV5-1 with TRBJ1-6; D unresolved. The CDR3 consists of 16 residues. V was pared by 1 base and J by 6 bases, with 14 bases between. CDR1 and CDR2 (germline): SGHRS, YFSETQ. The CDR3 nucleotides are TGCGCCAGCAGCTTGTTGGTGTCGCCCTCTAATTCACCCCTCCACTTT. Protein sequence: CASSLLVSPSNSPLHF.

Only a few counts were recorded for this clonotype. The chain joins TRBV7-2 to TRBJ1-4, with D tentatively TRBD1 (5 bases). Between the trimmed V and J ends, which lost 1 base and 5 bases, there was a span of 11 bases. The CDR3 sequence is 15 residues long. Germline assignment: CDR1 SGHTA and CDR2 FQGNSA. The CDR3 region is CASSLGRTKNEKLFF. CDR3 DNA sequence: TGTGCCAGCAGCTTAGGAAGGACAAAGAATGAAAAACTGTTTTTT.

This clonotype was seen more than once but under ten times. This chain links TRBV25-1 with TRBJ2-3; D might be TRBD1 or TRBD2, each matching 6 bases. The length of the CDR3 is 16 residues. Germline CDR1 and CDR2: MGHDK and SYGVNS. V lost 2 bases to trimming and J lost 0 bases, with 12 bases between them. CDR3 residues: CASSEPGGPSTDTQYF. The CDR3 coding sequence is TGTGCCAGCAGTGAACCCGGGGGCCCTAGCACAGATACGCAGTATTTT. Together with reference TRBV25-1 and TRBJ2-3, the CDR3 gives the full variable domain: EADIYQTPRYLVIGTGKKITLECSQTMGHDKMYWYQQDPGMELHLIHYSYGVNSTEKGDLSSESTVSRIRTEHFPLTLESARPSHTSQYLCASSEPGGPSTDTQYFGPGTRLTVL.

V is TRBV28 and J is TRBJ2-1, with D possibly matching TRBD2 (6 bases). The CDR3 loop spans 17 amino acids. V gave up 4 bases and J gave up 6 bases, with 22 bases separating them. Germline values: CDR1 MDHEN, CDR2 SYDVKM. This CDR3 reads CASSSVGGRTLSNEQFF. The CDR3 region has the DNA TGTGCCAGCAGTTCAGTTGGGGGGAGGACGTTGAGCAATGAGCAGTTCTTC.

The chain joins TRBV28 to TRBJ1-2; D is ambiguous. The CDR3 contains 13 residues. Germline CDR1 and CDR2: MDHEN and SYDVKM. V shed 3 bases and J shed 5 bases, with 10 bases lying between them. CDR3 sequence (DNA): TGTGCCAGCAGTTTCGTGGTCGGGTATGGCTACACCTTC. Translation gives CASSFVVGYGYTF.

J is TRBJ2-1 and V is TRBV20-1, with D possibly being TRBD1 (5 bases). Trimming removed 4 bases at V and 1 base at J, with 17 bases between. The CDR3 is made up of 16 amino acids. Germline lookup yields CDR1 DFQATT and CDR2 SNEGSKA (reference sequence). CDR3 DNA sequence: TGCAGTGCTACAAAGAGGTCAGGGCGGTCCTACAATGAGCAGTTCTTC. As protein: CSATKRSGRSYNEQFF.

V is TRBV10-3 and J is TRBJ1-6, with D unclear. Germline V gene lookup returns CDR1 ENHRY and CDR2 SYGVKD. Trimming took off 4 bases at V and 7 bases at J, with 11 bases between the two ends. The CDR3 extends over 14 amino acids. The CDR3 is CAISGLRGNSPLHF. In nucleotides, the CDR3 is TGTGCCATCAGTGGCTTACGAGGGAATTCACCCCTCCACTTT.

The chain has TRBV9 and TRBJ2-2; the D gene could be TRBD1 or TRBD2 (7 bases each). CDR3 length equals 16 residues. Germline CDR1 and CDR2: SGDLS and YYNGEE. V dropped 4 bases and J dropped 0 bases, with 13 bases sitting between them. CDR3: CASSPGGQTNTGELFF. The DNA of the CDR3 is TGTGCCAGCAGCCCGGGGGGACAGACGAACACCGGGGAGCTGTTTTTT.

The gene calls are TRBV11-2 and TRBJ2-1; 10 bases agree with TRBD2. The CDR3 sequence is 16 residues long. Germline values: CDR1 SGHAT, CDR2 FQNNGV. The J segment lost 4 bases and the V segment lost 1 base, leaving 4 bases of the junction unmatched. The CDR3 loop reads CASSLVSSGGYNEQFF. CDR3 bases: TGTGCCAGCAGCTTAGTTTCTAGCGGGGGATACAATGAGCAGTTCTTC. Full variable domain (remainder filled in from reference TRBV11-2 and TRBJ2-1): EAGVAQSPRYKIIEKRQSVAFWCNPISGHATLYWYQQILGQGPKLLIQFQNNGVVDDSQLPKDRFSAERLKGVDSTLKIQPAKLEDSAVYLCASSLVSSGGYNEQFFGPGTRLTVL.

The chain carries TRBV7-9 and TRBJ1-1; 9 positions match TRBD1. V was pared by 4 bases and J by 4 bases, with 7 bases of the junction left unmatched. Germline V gene data show CDR1 as SEHNR and CDR2 as FQNEAQ (reference sequence). The CDR3 covers 15 residues. CDR3 amino acids: CASSSRDRVGTEAFF. In DNA, the CDR3 is TGTGCCAGCAGCTCCCGGGACAGGGTCGGCACTGAAGCTTTCTTT.

The chain recombines TRBV29-1 with TRBJ2-1; D unclear. Germline-derived CDR1 and CDR2 are SQVTM and ANQGSEA. Deletions cut 7 bases from V and 3 bases from J, with 10 bases between. The CDR3 length is 12 residues. CDR3 region: CSAALGYNEQFF. The CDR3 DNA is TGCAGCGCTGCGTTGGGCTACAATGAGCAGTTCTTC.